Following are 5 T cell receptor beta chains from one sample sequenced in a study of sequential checkpoint blockade in melanoma. Treatment specified: randomized to nivolumab then ipilimumab (arm A) or the reverse (arm B). Using immunoSEQ multiplex PCR, the repertoire was profiled, and TCRdb retains in-frame clones only, with some absent. The table has 26,000 or so clones, around 90% seen once. Specimen: CD8+ T cells sorted from blood (inferred from file names), collected from a patient given nivolumab and ipilimumab in sequence. The receptors derive from a human donor with melanoma.

The chain joins TRBV4-2 to TRBJ2-3, with D possibly TRBD1 on 5 matching bases. Trimming left V 0 bases short and J 1 base short, with 11 bases between. The CDR3 extends over 16 amino acids. CDR1 and CDR2 (germline): LGHNA, YNFKEQ. The CDR3 DNA sequence: TGTGCCAGCAGCCAAGATAGGGGTATCGGCACAGATACGCAGTATTTT. Protein sequence: CASSQDRGIGTDTQYF.

V usage is TRBV11-2 and J usage is TRBJ1-2, with D possibly matching TRBD1 (6 bases). Looked up from germline, CDR1 is SGHAT and CDR2 is FQNNGV. This CDR3 is 14 amino acids long. The V end was cut by 5 bases, the J end by 2 bases, with 12 bases between. The CDR3 region has the DNA TGTGCCAGCAGCCCAGGGGCCCTAAACTATGGCTACACCTTC. It specifies CASSPGALNYGYTF.

This sequence joins TRBV27 and TRBJ2-1, with 7 bases lining up with TRBD2. With 6 bases clipped from V and 8 bases from J, the junction kept 7 bases outside the gene matches. CDR3 length equals 13 residues. The V gene's germline CDR1 is MNHEY and CDR2 SMNVEV (reference sequence). The CDR3 spells CASSRLRGDEQFF. DNA for the CDR3: TGTGCCAGCAGCCGCCTCCGGGGGGATGAGCAGTTCTTC.

This chain uses TRBV6-5 with TRBJ1-1, with D perhaps matching TRBD1 (5 bases). CDR1 and CDR2 from the germline V gene are MNHEY and SVGAGI. The CDR3 spans 15 residues. With 3 bases removed from V and 0 bases from J, the gap between germline ends came to 11 bases. CDR3 DNA sequence: TGTGCCAGCAGTTATTCGGGACTTATGAACACTGAAGCTTTCTTT. Amino acid sequence: CASSYSGLMNTEAFF.

The rearrangement joins TRBV5-1 to TRBJ2-5, with D possibly TRBD1 on 7 matching bases. The DNA end is more similar to TRBJ2-7, so the J call may be wrong. The germline gives CDR1 SGHRS, CDR2 YFSETQ. The CDR3 is 15 amino acids. Here the CDR3 reads CASSLEAGGLYEQYF. The CDR3 bases are TGCGCCAGCAGCTTGGAGGCAGGGGGGCTCTACGAGCAGTACTTC.